This T cell receptor beta chain was recovered during a study of blood T cells in healthy people across ages. Overall study: In model experiments, template switching was able to capture about one barcoded beta molecule for every two T cells that were present.

This clonotype was counted a few times. Primers used in a second PCR of roughly 7 to 11 cycles were a sample-barcoded 5' primer and a J-beta primer mix. With 12 random nucleotides, a template-switch adaptor tagged each individual cDNA molecule. TCRdb independently ran MiXCR on the 5' RACE reads; one entry per CDR3 protein. Among roughly 500,000 distinct CDR3 sequences listed, roughly a quarter were seen once. Germline assignment: CDR1 SQVTM and CDR2 ANQGSEA. The CDR3 sequence is 12 residues long. The V gene lost 7 bases and the J gene lost 1 base, with 10 bases spanning the gap. J is TRBJ1-2 and V is TRBV29-1; D remains unclear. Sequencing input: blood. The receptor was isolated from a woman in her sixties or seventies in good health. CDR3 sequence (DNA): TGCAGCGCGATAATCAATAACTATGGCTACACCTTC. It is translated as CSAIINNYGYTF.